These 3 T cell receptor beta chains were sequenced from one sample in a study of PD-1 blockade in mismatch repair-deficient tumors. The protocol was immunoSEQ multiplex PCR, while the TCRdb copy is restricted to in-frame clones and leaves out a portion. Of some 100,000 clones listed, about four fifths are singletons. The input for sequencing was peripheral blood, taken about 36 weeks after starting pembrolizumab. Every receptor here comes from an adult with mismatch repair-deficient cancer.

V and J are TRBV15 and TRBJ1-1, with unresolved D. The CDR3 covers 13 residues. V was pared by 5 bases and J by 6 bases, with 13 bases between. CDR1 is LNHNV and CDR2 is YYDKDF in the germline V gene (reference sequence). As DNA, the CDR3 is TGTGCCACCAGCCTTGAACGATACCCTGAAGCTTTCTTT. It specifies CATSLERYPEAFF.

The genes are TRBV6-6 and TRBJ2-1, with a weak D call TRBD1 (5 bases). The germline V gene has CDR1 MNHNY and CDR2 SVGAGI (reference sequence). This CDR3 region has 15 residues. With 6 bases removed from V and 3 bases from J, the gap between germline ends came to 15 bases. CDR3 DNA: TGTGCCAGCAGCGATCTCGACAGAGGCTACAATGAGCAGTTCTTC. Translating gives CASSDLDRGYNEQFF.

The genes are TRBV6-5 and TRBJ1-1, with 10 bases fitting TRBD1. The length of the CDR3 is 13 residues. CDR1 and CDR2 from the germline V gene are MNHEY and SVGAGI. Trimming took 5 bases from V and 11 from J; bases not matched to a gene: 8. CDR3 sequence reads: CASSQGQGLWAFF. The CDR3 DNA reads TGTGCCAGCAGTCAGGGACAGGGGTTGTGGGCTTTCTTT.